A single sample gave rise to the 12 T cell receptor beta chains below, sequenced in a study of vaccination and CD4 T cells after COVID-19. Regarding treatment: approximately 10-day PBMC culture with coronavirus spike peptide pools or control peptides (ViraFEST assay). These TCRs' antigens remain unknown. Researchers used the Oncomine TCR Beta short-read assay to sequence DNA from cultured CD4+ T cells. Via MiXCR, TCRdb re-called the PCR reads, giving one row per CDR3 protein. The data contain about 8,500 distinct CDR3 sequences, around 63% of them singletons. The specimen sequenced was CD4+ T cells from blood, cultured in vitro. The receptors here all came from a human donor who had recovered from COVID-19.

This sequence joins TRBV7-2 and TRBJ1-5; D gene uncertain. The CDR3 covers 15 residues. V was pared by 1 base and J by 1 base, with 8 bases between. Germline V lookup: CDR1 SGHTA, CDR2 FQGNSA. The CDR3 loop is CASSLGSASNQPQHF. CDR3 bases: TGTGCCAGCAGCTTAGGGTCAGCGAGCAATCAGCCCCAGCATTTT.

J is TRBJ2-7 and V is TRBV29-1; D is perhaps TRBD2 (6 bases). Trimming took 3 bases from V and 6 from J, leaving 15 bases between them. CDR3 size: 13 residues. Germline values: CDR1 SQVTM, CDR2 ANQGSEA. CDR3 in amino acids: CSVDLLYGGEQYF. In nucleotides, the CDR3 is TGCAGCGTTGATCTTCTCTACGGGGGCGAGCAGTACTTC.

The chain is built from TRBV28 and TRBJ1-6; D is perhaps TRBD1 (6 bases). The germline V and J ends were trimmed by 11 bases and 9 bases, with 20 bases remaining between them. The CDR3 covers 14 residues. CDR1 is MDHEN and CDR2 is SYDVKM in the germline V gene. CDR3 sequence: CAGKEGGGLSPLHF. DNA for the CDR3: TGTGCCGGAAAGGAGGGGGGGGGGCTTTCACCCCTCCACTTT.

This clonotype rates as medium-sized. V usage is TRBV7-6 and J usage is TRBJ2-7, with a weak D call TRBD1 (6 bases). Trimming took off 1 base at V and 2 bases at J, with 6 bases between the two ends. Germline CDR1 is SGHVS and CDR2 is FNYEAQ. The CDR3 totals 13 residues. DNA for the CDR3: TGTGCCAGCAGCTTAGGGACAGCCTACGAGCAGTACTTC. Amino acid sequence: CASSLGTAYEQYF.

The J gene is TRBJ1-2, the V gene TRBV15; TRBD1 is a possible D gene (6 bases). This CDR3 comprises 15 residues. The V and J ends lost 2 bases and 5 bases respectively, with 15 bases between them. CDR1 is LNHNV and CDR2 is YYDKDF in the germline V gene (reference sequence). The CDR3 sequence is CATSRPSGRGYGYTF. The CDR3 region has the DNA TGTGCCACCAGCAGACCCTCGGGCAGGGGATATGGCTACACCTTC.

DNA of the CDR3: TGTGCCAGCAGTTTGGGCCGGAAGGGTTCACCCCTCCACTTT. Its protein product is CASSLGRKGSPLHF. The chain has TRBV28 and TRBJ1-6, with unresolved D. The CDR3 sequence is 14 residues long. Deletions cut 3 bases from V and 9 bases from J, with 12 bases between. The V gene's germline CDR1 is MDHEN and CDR2 SYDVKM. Combining the CDR3 with reference TRBV28 and TRBJ1-6 gives the whole variable domain DVKVTQSSRYLVKRTGEKVFLECVQDMDHENMFWYRQDPGLGLRLIYFSYDVKMKEKGDIPEGYSVSREKKERFSLILESASTNQTSMYLCASSLGRKGSPLHFGNGTRLTVT.

In its sample, this clonotype was seen a few times. The chain has TRBV20-1 and TRBJ2-7; 9 nucleotides agree with TRBD2. Germline lookup yields CDR1 DFQATT and CDR2 SNEGSKA (reference sequence). The CDR3 contains 15 residues. J gave up 4 bases and V 5 bases, and 12 bases lay outside the gene matches. The CDR3 DNA reads as TGCAGTGCTGCCAGGACTAGCGCCGCATCGTACGAGCAGTACTTC. Protein: CSAARTSAASYEQYF.

The genes are TRBV7-2 and TRBJ2-7; possibly TRBD2 for D (5 bases). The CDR3 totals 15 residues. From germline, CDR1 is SGHTA and CDR2 FQGNSA. Between the trimmed V and J ends, which lost 4 bases and 0 bases, there was a span of 13 bases. This CDR3 is CASSYGGRSSYEQYF. The DNA for the CDR3 is TGTGCCAGCAGCTATGGAGGAAGGAGCTCCTACGAGCAGTACTTC.

The rearrangement uses TRBV15 and TRBJ2-5; possibly TRBD2 for D (5 bases). Germline V lookup: CDR1 LNHNV, CDR2 YYDKDF (reference sequence). The CDR3 extends over 14 amino acids. V lost 0 bases, J lost 2 bases, and 7 bases lay in between. CDR3 protein: CATSRDRGQETQYF. CDR3 sequence (DNA): TGTGCCACCAGCAGAGATCGCGGGCAAGAGACCCAGTACTTC.

V gene TRBV27 combines with J gene TRBJ1-2, with D hard to call. The ends were cut back, 6 bases at V and 8 bases at J, with 16 bases in the middle. The CDR3 consists of 13 residues. CDR1 MNHEY and CDR2 SMNVEV come from the germline V gene (reference sequence). Written as DNA, the CDR3 is TGTGCCAGCAGCCCCGGGTCCCTAAGGGGCTACACCTTC. This translates into CASSPGSLRGYTF.

J is TRBJ1-1 and V is TRBV6-5; D gene uncertain. There are 14 residues in the CDR3. CDR1 and CDR2 from the germline V gene are MNHEY and SVGAGI. V was shortened by 0 bases and J by 7 bases, with 12 bases between the two germline ends. CDR3 sequence: CASSYSIEGGEAFF. CDR3 nucleotides: TGTGCCAGCAGTTACTCGATCGAGGGAGGTGAAGCTTTCTTT.

The V call is TRBV15, the J call TRBJ1-2; the D is unclear. The CDR3 is 11 amino acids. CDR1 and CDR2 (germline): LNHNV, YYDKDF (reference sequence). The germline V and J ends were trimmed by 9 bases and 0 bases, with 5 bases remaining between them. Here the CDR3 reads CATLSNYGYTF. The CDR3 nucleotides read TGTGCCACGCTGTCTAACTATGGCTACACCTTC. The full variable domain, its missing parts supplied by reference TRBV15 and TRBJ1-2, is DAMVIQNPRYQVTQFGKPVTLSCSQTLNHNVMYWYQQKSSQAPKLLFHYYDKDFNNEADTPDNFQSRRPNTSFCFLDIRSPGLGDTAMYLCATLSNYGYTFGSGTRLTVV.